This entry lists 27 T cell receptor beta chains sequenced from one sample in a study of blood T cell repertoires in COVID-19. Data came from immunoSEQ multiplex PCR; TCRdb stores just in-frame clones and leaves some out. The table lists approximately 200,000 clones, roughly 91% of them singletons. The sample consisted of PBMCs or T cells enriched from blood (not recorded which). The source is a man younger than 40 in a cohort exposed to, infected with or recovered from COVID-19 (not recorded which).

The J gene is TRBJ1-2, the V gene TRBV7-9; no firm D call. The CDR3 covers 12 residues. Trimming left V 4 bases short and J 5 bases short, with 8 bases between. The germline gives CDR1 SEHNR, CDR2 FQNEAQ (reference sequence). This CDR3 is CASSSYRYGYTF. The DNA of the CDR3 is TGTGCCAGCAGCTCCTACAGATATGGCTACACCTTC. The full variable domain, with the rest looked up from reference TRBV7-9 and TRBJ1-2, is DTGVSQNPRHKITKRGQNVTFRCDPISEHNRLYWYRQTLGQGPEFLTYFQNEAQLEKSRLLSDRFSAERPKGSFSTLEIQRTEQGDSAMYLCASSSYRYGYTFGSGTRLTVV.

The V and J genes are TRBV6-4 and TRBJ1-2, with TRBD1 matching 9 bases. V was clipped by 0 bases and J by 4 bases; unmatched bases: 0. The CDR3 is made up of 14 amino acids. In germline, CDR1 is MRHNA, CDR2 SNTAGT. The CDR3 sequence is CASSDSTGGYGYTF. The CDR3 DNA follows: TGTGCCAGCAGTGACTCGACAGGGGGCTATGGCTACACCTTC.

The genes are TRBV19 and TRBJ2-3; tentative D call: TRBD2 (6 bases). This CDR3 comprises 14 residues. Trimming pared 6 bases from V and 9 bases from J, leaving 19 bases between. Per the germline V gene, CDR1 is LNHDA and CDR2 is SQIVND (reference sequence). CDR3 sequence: CASRPGGALGTQYF. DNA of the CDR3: TGTGCCAGTAGGCCAGGCGGGGCATTGGGCACGCAGTATTTT.

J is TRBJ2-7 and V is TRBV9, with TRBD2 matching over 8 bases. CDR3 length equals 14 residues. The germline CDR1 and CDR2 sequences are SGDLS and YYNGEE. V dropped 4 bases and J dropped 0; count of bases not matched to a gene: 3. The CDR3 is CASSSSGRSYEQYF. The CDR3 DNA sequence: TGTGCCAGCAGCTCTAGCGGGCGCTCCTACGAGCAGTACTTC.

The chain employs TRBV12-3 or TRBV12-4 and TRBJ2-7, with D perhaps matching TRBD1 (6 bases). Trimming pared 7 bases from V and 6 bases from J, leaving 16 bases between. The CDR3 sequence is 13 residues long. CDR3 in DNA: TGTGCCAGCACCCCCCAGGGGCAGGGCGAGCAGTACTTC. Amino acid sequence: CASTPQGQGEQYF.

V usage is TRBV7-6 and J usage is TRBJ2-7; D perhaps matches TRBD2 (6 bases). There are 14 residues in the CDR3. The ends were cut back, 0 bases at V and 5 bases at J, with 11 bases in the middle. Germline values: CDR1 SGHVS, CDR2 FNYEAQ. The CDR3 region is CASSLARERDEQYF. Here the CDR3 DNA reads TGTGCCAGCAGCTTAGCCCGGGAGAGGGACGAGCAGTACTTC.

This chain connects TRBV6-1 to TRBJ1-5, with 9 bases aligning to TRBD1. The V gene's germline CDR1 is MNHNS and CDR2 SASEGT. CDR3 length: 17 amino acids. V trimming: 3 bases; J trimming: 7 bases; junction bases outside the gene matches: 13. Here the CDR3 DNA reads TGTGCCAGCAGTGAGGGATTCCCGGGACAGGGTGTCCAGCCCCAGCATTTT. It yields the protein CASSEGFPGQGVQPQHF.

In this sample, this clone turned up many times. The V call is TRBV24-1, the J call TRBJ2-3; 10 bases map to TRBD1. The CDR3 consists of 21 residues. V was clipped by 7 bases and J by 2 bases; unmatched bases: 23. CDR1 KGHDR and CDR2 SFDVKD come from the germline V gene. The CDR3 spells CATSRDRGPVLAGLNTDTQYF. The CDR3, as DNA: TGTGCCACCAGCCGGGACAGGGGACCTGTACTGGCCGGATTGAACACAGATACGCAGTATTTT.

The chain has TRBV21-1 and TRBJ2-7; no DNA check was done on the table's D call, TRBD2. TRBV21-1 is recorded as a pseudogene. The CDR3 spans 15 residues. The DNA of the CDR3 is TGTGCCAGTCCGCGGCGGGGGCCTGATGAGTACGAGCAGTACTTC. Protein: CASPRRGPDEYEQYF.

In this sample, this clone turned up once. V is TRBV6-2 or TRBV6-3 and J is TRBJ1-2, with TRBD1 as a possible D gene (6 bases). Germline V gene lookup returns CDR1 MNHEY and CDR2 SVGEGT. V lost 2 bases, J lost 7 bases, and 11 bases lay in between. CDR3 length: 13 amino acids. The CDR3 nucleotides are TGTGCCAGCAGTTACGCCCAGGGGTTTGGCTACACCTTC. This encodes CASSYAQGFGYTF.

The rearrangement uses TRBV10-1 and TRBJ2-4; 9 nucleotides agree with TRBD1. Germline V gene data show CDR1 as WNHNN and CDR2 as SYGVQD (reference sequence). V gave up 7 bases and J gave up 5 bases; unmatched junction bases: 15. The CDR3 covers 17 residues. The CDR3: CASKLCTGGPTENIQYF. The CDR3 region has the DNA TGCGCCAGCAAACTCTGTACAGGGGGCCCAACCGAAAACATTCAGTACTTC.

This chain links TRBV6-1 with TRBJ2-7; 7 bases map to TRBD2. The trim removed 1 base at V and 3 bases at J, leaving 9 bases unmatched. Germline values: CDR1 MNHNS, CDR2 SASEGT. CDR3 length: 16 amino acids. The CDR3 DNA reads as TGTGCCAGCAGTGAAGGTCGGGGAGGGACGGTCTACGAGCAGTACTTC. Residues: CASSEGRGGTVYEQYF.

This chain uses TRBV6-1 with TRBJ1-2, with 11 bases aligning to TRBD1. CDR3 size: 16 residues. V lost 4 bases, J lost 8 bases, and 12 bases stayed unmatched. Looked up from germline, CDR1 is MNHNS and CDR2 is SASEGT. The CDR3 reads CASSVIEGTGGGGYTF. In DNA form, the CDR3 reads TGTGCCAGCAGTGTAATTGAAGGGACAGGGGGTGGCGGCTACACCTTC.

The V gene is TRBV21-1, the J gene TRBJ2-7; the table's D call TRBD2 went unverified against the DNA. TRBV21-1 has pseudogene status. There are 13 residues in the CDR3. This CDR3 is CASFGSAIYEQYF. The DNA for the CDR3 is TGTGCCAGCTTCGGTTCAGCGATCTACGAGCAGTACTTC.

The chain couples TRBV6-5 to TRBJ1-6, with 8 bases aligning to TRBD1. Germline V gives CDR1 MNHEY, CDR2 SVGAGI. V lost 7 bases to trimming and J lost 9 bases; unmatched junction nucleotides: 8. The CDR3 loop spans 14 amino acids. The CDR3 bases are TGTGCCAGCACCGTACCAGGGGGCGGTTCACCCCTCCACTTT. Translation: CASTVPGGGSPLHF.

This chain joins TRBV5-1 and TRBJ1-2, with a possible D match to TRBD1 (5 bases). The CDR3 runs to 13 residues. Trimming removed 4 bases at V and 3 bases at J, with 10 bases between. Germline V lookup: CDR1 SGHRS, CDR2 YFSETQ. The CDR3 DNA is TGCGCCAGCAGCCCCGACAGTTACTATGGCTACACCTTC. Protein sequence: CASSPDSYYGYTF.

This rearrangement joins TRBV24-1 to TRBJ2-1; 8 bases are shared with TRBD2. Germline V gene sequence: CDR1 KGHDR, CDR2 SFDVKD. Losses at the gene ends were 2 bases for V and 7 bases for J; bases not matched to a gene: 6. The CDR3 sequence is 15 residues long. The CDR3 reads CATSDSRGRMNEQFF. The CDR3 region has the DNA TGTGCCACCAGTGATTCGCGCGGGAGGATGAATGAGCAGTTCTTC.

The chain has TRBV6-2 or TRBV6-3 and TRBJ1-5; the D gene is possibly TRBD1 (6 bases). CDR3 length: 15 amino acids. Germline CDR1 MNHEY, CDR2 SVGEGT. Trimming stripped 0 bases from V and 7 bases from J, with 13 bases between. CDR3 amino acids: CASSYSSTGSQPQHF. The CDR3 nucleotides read TGTGCCAGCAGTTACTCCTCTACAGGGAGCCAGCCCCAGCATTTT.

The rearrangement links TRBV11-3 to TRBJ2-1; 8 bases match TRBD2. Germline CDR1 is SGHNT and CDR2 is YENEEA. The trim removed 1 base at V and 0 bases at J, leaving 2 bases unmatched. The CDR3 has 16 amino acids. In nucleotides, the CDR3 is TGTGCCAGCAGCTTAGTTAGCGGGACCTCCTACAATGAGCAGTTCTTC. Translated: CASSLVSGTSYNEQFF.

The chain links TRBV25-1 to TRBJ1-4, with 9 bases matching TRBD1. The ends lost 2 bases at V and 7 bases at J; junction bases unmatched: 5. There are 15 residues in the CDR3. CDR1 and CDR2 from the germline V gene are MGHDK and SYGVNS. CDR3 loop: CASSEGYRGLEKLFF. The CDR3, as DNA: TGTGCCAGCAGTGAAGGGTACAGGGGGCTTGAAAAACTGTTTTTT.

CDR3 in amino acids: CASSLGRSYGYTF. CDR3 coding DNA: TGTGCCAGCAGTTTGGGGCGGAGCTATGGCTACACCTTC. The gene calls are TRBV27 and TRBJ1-2; D may be TRBD1 (5 bases). The CDR3 covers 13 residues. Germline CDR1 is MNHEY and CDR2 is SMNVEV (reference sequence). Trimming removed 3 bases from V and 4 bases from J, with 9 bases in between.

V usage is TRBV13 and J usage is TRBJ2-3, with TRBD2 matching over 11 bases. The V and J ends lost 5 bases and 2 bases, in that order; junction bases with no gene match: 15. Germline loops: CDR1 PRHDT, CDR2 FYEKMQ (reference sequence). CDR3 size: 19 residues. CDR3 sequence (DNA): TGTGCCAGCAGCCTACCCCCATGGGCTAGCGGGAGGCTCACAGATACGCAGTATTTT. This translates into CASSLPPWASGRLTDTQYF.

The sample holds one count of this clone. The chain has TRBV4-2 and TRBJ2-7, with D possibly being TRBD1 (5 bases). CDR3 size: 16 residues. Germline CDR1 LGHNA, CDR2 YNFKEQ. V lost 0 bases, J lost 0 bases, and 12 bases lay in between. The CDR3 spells CASSQEGAVSSYEQYF. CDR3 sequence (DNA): TGTGCCAGCAGCCAAGAAGGGGCCGTCAGCTCCTACGAGCAGTACTTC.

The CDR3 reads CATSRDRSGYTEAFF. Here the CDR3 DNA reads TGTGCCACCAGCAGAGATCGCTCGGGGTACACTGAAGCTTTCTTT. This chain links TRBV15 with TRBJ1-1; D unresolved. Trimming removed 0 bases from V and 3 bases from J, with 11 bases in between. The CDR3 runs to 15 residues. Germline lookup yields CDR1 LNHNV and CDR2 YYDKDF (reference sequence).

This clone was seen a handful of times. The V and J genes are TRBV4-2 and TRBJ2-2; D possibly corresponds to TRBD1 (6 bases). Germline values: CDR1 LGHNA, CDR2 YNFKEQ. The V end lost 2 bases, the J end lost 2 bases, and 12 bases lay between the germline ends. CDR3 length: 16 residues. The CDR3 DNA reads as TGTGCCAGCAGCCAACCCGAGGGACAAAACACCGGGGAGCTGTTTTTT. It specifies CASSQPEGQNTGELFF.

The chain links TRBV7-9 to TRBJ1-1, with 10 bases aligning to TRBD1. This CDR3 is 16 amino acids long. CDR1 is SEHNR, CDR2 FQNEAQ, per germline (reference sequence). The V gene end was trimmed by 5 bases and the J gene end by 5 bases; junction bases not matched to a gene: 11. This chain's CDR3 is CASSTDRGRMLTEAFF. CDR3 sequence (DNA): TGTGCCAGCAGCACTGACAGGGGGCGAATGTTAACTGAAGCTTTCTTT. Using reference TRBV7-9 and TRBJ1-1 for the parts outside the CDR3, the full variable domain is DTGVSQNPRHKITKRGQNVTFRCDPISEHNRLYWYRQTLGQGPEFLTYFQNEAQLEKSRLLSDRFSAERPKGSFSTLEIQRTEQGDSAMYLCASSTDRGRMLTEAFFGQGTRLTVV.

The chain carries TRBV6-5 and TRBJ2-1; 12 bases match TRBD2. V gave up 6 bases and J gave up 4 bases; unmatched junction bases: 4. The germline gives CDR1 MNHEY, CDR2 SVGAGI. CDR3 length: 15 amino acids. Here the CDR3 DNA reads TGTGCCAGCAGACTAGCGGGAGGAGTTTACAATGAGCAGTTCTTC. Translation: CASRLAGGVYNEQFF.